The rows below give T cell receptor beta chains drawn from one sample of a study of T cells after yellow fever vaccination. Using its own MiXCR run on the 5' RACE reads, TCRdb lists one record per CDR3 protein. This table has some 260,000 distinct CDR3 sequences, about 5% appearing once. The sequenced sample was CD4+ T cells sorted from PBMCs, obtained on the day of the yellow fever booster vaccination. The receptors shown here come from a man aged 18 to 35 who received the YFV17D yellow fever vaccine. The CDR3 runs from the conserved cysteine through the conserved F or W. A D gene is named only where the DNA matches it firmly. Only part of the rows carry a size: once, few, many, or a class if the clone is expanded.

V gene,D gene,clone size,J gene,CDR3 protein,CDR3 DNA
TRBV24-1,.,many,TRBJ2-1,CATGGYGYNEQFF,TGTGCCACCGGGGGGTATGGCTACAATGAGCAGTTCTTC
TRBV5-1,TRBD1,many,TRBJ1-1,CASRDRGPVTEAFF,TGCGCCAGCAGAGACAGGGGGCCGGTCACTGAAGCTTTCTTT
TRBV20-1,TRBD1,many,TRBJ1-5,CSASQGDQPQHF,TGCAGTGCTAGCCAGGGGGATCAGCCCCAGCATTTT
TRBV5-1,.,few,TRBJ1-6,CASSRQTGGIGSPLHF,TGCGCCAGCAGCCGCCAGACAGGAGGAATTGGCTCACCCCTCCACTTT
TRBV7-9,.,many,TRBJ1-5,CASSRVGDQPQHF,TGTGCCAGCAGCCGTGTGGGGGATCAGCCCCAGCATTTT
TRBV20-1,TRBD2,few,TRBJ2-1,CSASSLAGGGNEQFF,TGCAGTGCTAGCTCCCTAGCGGGGGGCGGCAATGAGCAGTTCTTC
TRBV6-5,.,.,TRBJ1-2,CASSYQPPVGSNYGYTF,TGTGCCAGCAGTTACCAGCCGCCGGTAGGGAGTAACTATGGCTACACCTTC
TRBV7-9,.,few,TRBJ1-6,CASSSDPSPLHF,TGTGCCAGCAGTTCGGACCCATCACCCCTCCACTTT
TRBV7-2,.,many,TRBJ2-7,CASSLGGGAGPRQYF,TGTGCCAGCAGCTTAGGAGGGGGGGCCGGTCCTCGGCAGTACTTC
TRBV20-1,.,few,TRBJ2-2,CSASPRLRAGELFF,TGCAGTGCTAGCCCACGCCTAAGGGCCGGGGAGCTGTTTTTT
TRBV10-3,.,few,TRBJ2-2,CAITSGASGTGELFF,TGTGCCATCACCTCAGGGGCTAGCGGCACCGGGGAGCTGTTTTTT
TRBV19,.,many,TRBJ2-7,CASSIRANYEQYF,TGTGCCAGTAGTATCCGGGCCAACTACGAGCAGTACTTC
TRBV12-3/TRBV12-4,.,once,TRBJ1-3,CASSSQGYTIYF,TGTGCCAGCAGTTCGCAAGGCTACACCATATATTTT
TRBV12-3/TRBV12-4,TRBD1,many,TRBJ2-1,CASGPTGPGIEQFF,TGTGCCAGCGGTCCGACAGGGCCCGGGATTGAGCAGTTCTTC
TRBV12-3/TRBV12-4,TRBD1,few,TRBJ2-5,CASRGDSQGWETQYF,TGTGCCAGCAGAGGGGACAGCCAGGGGTGGGAGACCCAGTACTTC
TRBV5-1,TRBD1,once,TRBJ2-7,CASSLAIGQGAYEQYF,TGCGCCAGCAGCTTGGCTATCGGACAGGGGGCCTACGAGCAGTACTTC
TRBV2,TRBD1,few,TRBJ2-1,CASIPSTGKDEQFF,TGTGCCAGCATCCCATCGACAGGGAAGGATGAGCAGTTCTTC
TRBV6-6,.,few,TRBJ1-2,CASSDTREGYGYTF,TGTGCCAGCAGTGACACCAGAGAGGGCTATGGCTACACCTTC
TRBV6-2/TRBV6-3,.,.,TRBJ2-6,CASSYDGANVLTF,TGTGCCAGCAGTTACGATGGGGCCAACGTCCTGACTTTC
TRBV7-2,.,.,TRBJ2-5,CASSPKAIGSMSGQTQYF,TGTGCCAGCAGCCCCAAGGCAATCGGATCGATGTCGGGGCAGACCCAGTACTTC
TRBV12-3/TRBV12-4,.,few,TRBJ2-6,CASSLDRALLLSSGANVLTF,TGTGCCAGCAGTTTAGACAGGGCCCTTTTGTTAAGCTCTGGGGCCAACGTCCTGACTTTC
TRBV20-1,.,many,TRBJ2-3,CSAFLVFHTDTQYF,TGCAGTGCTTTCCTAGTATTCCACACAGATACGCAGTATTTT
TRBV28,TRBD1,few,TRBJ1-5,CASSFLGGGGNQPQHF,TGTGCCAGCAGTTTCTTGGGAGGGGGCGGCAATCAGCCCCAGCATTTT
TRBV3-1,.,many,TRBJ1-6,CASSTRGSPLHF,TGTGCCAGCAGTACTCGAGGTTCACCCCTCCACTTT
TRBV7-2,TRBD1,.,TRBJ1-2,CASSFRQGNGYTF,TGTGCCAGCAGCTTCCGACAGGGCAATGGCTACACCTTC
TRBV5-1,.,.,TRBJ2-5,CASSFQGHETQYF,TGCGCCAGCAGCTTCCAGGGGCATGAGACCCAGTACTTC